The entry that follows covers one T cell receptor beta chain sequence. Its antigen is unknown. This record belongs to a study of cytotoxic CD8 clonotypes in ibrutinib-treated CLL. CDR1 and CDR2 (germline): LNHDA, SQIVND (reference sequence). CDR3 length: 11 residues. V shed 3 bases and J shed 12 bases, with 9 bases lying between them. Overall study findings and caveats: Clonality, elevated at ibrutinib response, dropped back toward baseline at progression.

Data came from immunoSEQ multiplex PCR; TCRdb stores just in-frame clones and leaves some out. This repertoire shows more than 200,000 clones, roughly three quarters found once; its top ten account for about 10%. The J gene is TRBJ2-1, the V gene TRBV19, with no clear D. Sequencing used PBMCs, obtained after 12 months of ibrutinib treatment. The receptor was isolated from a human donor with chronic lymphocytic leukemia. The CDR3 protein is CASSMGRRQFF. CDR3 sequence (DNA): TGTGCCAGTAGTATGGGAAGAAGGCAGTTCTTC. The complete variable domain, with remaining parts taken from reference TRBV19 and TRBJ2-1, reads DGGITQSPKYLFRKEGQNVTLSCEQNLNHDAMYWYRQDPGQGLRLIYYSQIVNDFQKGDIAEGYSVSREKKESFPLTVTSAQKNPTAFYLCASSMGRRQFFGPGTRLTVL.